These T cell receptor beta chains were read from a single sample in a study of cytomegalovirus exposure and HLA in healthy donors. TCRdb's copy holds only in-frame clones and misses some; the assay was immunoSEQ multiplex PCR. This table has about 160,000 clones, approximately 80% appearing once. Input material: PBMCs. The receptor set was obtained from a woman aged 25 to 39 in good health and CMV-seropositive. CDR3s include the opening cysteine and the closing phenylalanine or tryptophan. The D gene is left open where the match is weak. The size entry is marked missing in some rows and otherwise reads once, few, many or a size class.

J	size	D	V	CDR3	DNA
TRBJ1-1	.	TRBD1	TRBV7-6	CASSSYRGDTEAFF	TGTGCCAGCAGCTCGTACAGGGGTGACACTGAAGCTTTCTTT
TRBJ2-2	.	TRBD1	TRBV7-9	CSSSSHRGANTGELFF	TGTTCCAGCAGCTCCCACAGGGGAGCGAACACCGGGGAGCTGTTTTTT
TRBJ2-5	few	TRBD2	TRBV5-4	CASSLGLARVGETQYF	TGTGCCAGCAGCTTGGGACTAGCCAGGGTAGGAGAGACCCAGTACTTC
TRBJ1-2	once	TRBD1	TRBV28	CASIQGPSTHF	TGTGCCAGCATACAGGGGCCATCCACCCACTTC
TRBJ1-5	.	.	TRBV19	CASKAGYSNQPQHF	TGTGCCAGTAAGGCAGGTTATAGCAATCAGCCCCAGCATTTT
TRBJ1-2	.	.	TRBV2	CASSDARNYGYTF	TGTGCCAGCAGTGACGCACGGAACTATGGCTACACCTTC
TRBJ2-2	few	TRBD2	TRBV10-3	CAISESPLAGLNTGELFF	TGTGCCATCAGTGAGTCCCCACTAGCGGGGTTGAACACCGGGGAGCTGTTTTTT
TRBJ1-4	.	.	TRBV2	CASRFMGLGNEKLFF	TGTGCCAGCAGATTTATGGGACTTGGTAATGAAAAACTGTTTTTT
TRBJ1-2	.	.	TRBV6-1	CASSEAAANYGYTF	TGTGCCAGCAGTGAAGCGGCAGCTAACTATGGCTACACCTTC
TRBJ1-1	.	.	TRBV18	CASSPSRQEEAFF	TGTGCCAGCTCACCCTCCAGGCAGGAAGAAGCTTTCTTT
TRBJ2-5	.	.	TRBV6-1	CASSQLGDSREQYF	TGTGCCAGCAGCCAACTAGGGGACTCTAGGGAGCAGTACTTC
TRBJ2-3	few	TRBD2	TRBV5-1	CASSLKSGGVTDTQYF	TGCGCCAGCAGCTTGAAGAGCGGGGGTGTCACAGATACGCAGTATTTT
TRBJ2-7	.	TRBD1	TRBV7-9	CASSSTAGQGYEQYF	TGTGCCAGCAGCTCAACCGCGGGACAGGGCTACGAGCAGTACTTC
TRBJ2-7	.	.	TRBV6-5	CASSYTGSYEQYF	TGTGCCAGCAGTTATACAGGGTCCTACGAGCAGTACTTC
TRBJ1-2	.	TRBD1	TRBV5-8	CASSSVGQGRYGYTF	TGTGCCAGCAGTTCGGTGGGACAGGGGCGGTATGGCTACACCTTC
TRBJ2-3	.	TRBD2	TRBV9	CASSLGTSGGASTDTQYF	TGTGCCAGCAGCCTAGGGACTAGCGGGGGGGCTAGCACAGATACGCAGTATTTT
TRBJ1-1	.	TRBD1	TRBV6-5	CASSRVDRAEAFF	TGTGCCAGCAGTCGGGTCGACAGGGCCGAAGCTTTCTTT
TRBJ1-3	.	.	TRBV7-6	CASSLSSGNTIYF	TGTGCCAGCAGCTTGAGCTCTGGAAACACCATATATTTT
TRBJ2-7	.	.	TRBV4-1	CASSQGPARGRPTLDF	TGCGCCAGCAGCCAAGGGCCGGCCAGGGGTCGACCTACTCTTGACTTC
TRBJ1-2	.	.	TRBV5-1	CASSLSWGGNYGYTF	TGCGCCAGCAGCTTGTCTTGGGGGGGGAACTATGGCTACACCTTC
TRBJ1-2	.	TRBD1	TRBV29-1	CSGSTGGLGYTF	TGCAGCGGTTCGACAGGGGGGCTCGGCTACACCTTC
TRBJ2-3	.	TRBD2	TRBV14	CASSQSWTFSGDTDTQYF	TGTGCCAGCAGCCAAAGTTGGACGTTCAGCGGGGACACAGATACGCAGTATTTT
TRBJ1-2	.	.	TRBV7-8	CASSSTGPTGYTF	TGTGCCAGCAGCTCGACAGGACCCACTGGCTACACCTTC
TRBJ2-7	.	TRBD1	TRBV28	CATYRDRITYEQYF	TGTGCCACTTACCGGGACAGGATAACCTACGAGCAGTACTTC
TRBJ1-2	.	TRBD1	TRBV5-1	CASSFLTGDGYGYTF	TGCGCCAGCAGCTTTTTGACAGGGGATGGATATGGCTACACCTTC
TRBJ2-1	.	TRBD2	TRBV4-2	CASSVSGDEQFF	TGTGCCAGCAGCGTTAGCGGGGATGAGCAGTTCTTC
TRBJ2-2	few	TRBD2	TRBV7-3	CASRPGLAGSGELFF	TGTGCCAGCAGACCGGGACTAGCGGGGTCCGGGGAGCTGTTTTTT